The entry below gives a single TCR beta chain sequence along with its context. Its antigen is still unknown. This specimen comes from a study of CD4 T cells in relation to SARS-CoV-2 and coronaviruses. About the study: Convalescent donors were aged roughly 21 to 80, with median roughly 38 years.

Sorted naive or memory CD4+ cells met CEF peptides for over eight days. With 0 bases clipped from V and 6 bases from J, the junction kept 11 bases outside the gene matches. From germline, CDR1 is LGHDT and CDR2 YNNKEL (reference sequence). The CDR3 has 17 residues. Sequenced by immunoSEQ multiplex PCR; TCRdb stores in-frame clones only, minus some. This sample yields 35,000 to 40,000 clones, of which around 82% are seen a single time; more than 3.5% belongs to the top ten. This chain joins TRBV3-1 (or the pseudogene TRBV3-2) and TRBJ2-1; 7 bases match TRBD2. The clonotype was recovered from an adult with COVID-19. The specimen was naive CD4+ T cells from PBMCs, cultured in vitro. Stated subset: naive CD4+ T cells isolated by negative enrichment. CDR3 nucleotide sequence: TGTGCCAGCAGCCAAGAAGGGCACGGCGGGAGCTCCAATGAGCAGTTCTTC. As protein: CASSQEGHGGSSNEQFF.